This record looks at one T cell receptor (beta chain) sequence and its context. The junction had 12 bases not matched to a gene; V was cut back by 7 bases and J by 5 bases. The CDR3 loop spans 15 amino acids. CDR1 is LNHDA, CDR2 SQIVND, per germline (reference sequence). These data originate in a study of blood T cell repertoires in COVID-19. Across the study: The samples span acute and convalescent COVID-19 from the United States, Italy and Spain. PBMCs, B-cell-depleted T cells, or T cells were the source of the cDNA or gDNA that made up the material.

Patients at the Seattle site were enrolled during active infection and followed longitudinally. In the original processing: Researchers report that nucleated cell counts were estimated from reference gene primer amplification. Sequenced by immunoSEQ multiplex PCR; TCRdb stores in-frame clones only, minus some. That table is the source of V, J and clone size, and D and trimming were worked out from the DNA. Among about 130,000 clones listed, roughly 92% were seen once. Sequencing input: peripheral blood. The chain couples TRBV19 to TRBJ2-3, with 7 bases lining up with TRBD2. This clonotype originated in a man between 50 and 59 years old with COVID-19, enrolled during active disease. In nucleotides, the CDR3 is TGTGCCAGTACCAAACAGCGGGGAAGGGGAGATACGCAGTATTTT. Protein sequence: CASTKQRGRGDTQYF.